A selection of T cell receptor beta chains follows, all from one sample in a study of blood T cell repertoires in COVID-19. Here immunoSEQ multiplex PCR was the method, and the copy in TCRdb shows in-frame clones only, minus some. Of some 67,000 clones listed, around 90% are singletons. The sequenced material came from peripheral blood. The receptors here all came from a woman of 80 years or more with acute or convalescent COVID-19. Each CDR3 is given with its conserved first and last residue. D genes are given only for firm matches. A clone size is listed for some rows: how often the clone was seen (once, few, many), or a class if it is expanded.

length,size,J,V,D,CDR3,DNA
14,NA,TRBJ1-6,TRBV7-9,NA,CASSLDADNSPLHF,TGTGCCAGCAGCTTAGACGCAGATAATTCACCCCTCCACTTT
15,NA,TRBJ2-1,TRBV19,NA,CASSIQGWSYNEQFF,TGTGCCAGTAGTATCCAGGGATGGTCCTACAATGAGCAGTTCTTC
15,NA,TRBJ2-3,TRBV27,TRBD2,CASTLTSGRSGTQYF,TGTGCCAGCACCCTAACTAGCGGGAGATCCGGTACGCAGTATTTT
16,NA,TRBJ2-3,TRBV4-1,NA,CASSQGGLKNTDTQYF,TGCGCCAGCAGCCAAGGAGGCCTTAAAAACACAGATACGCAGTATTTT
15,NA,TRBJ1-4,TRBV7-8,NA,CASSSRRTTNEKLFF,TGTGCCAGCAGCTCCCGGCGGACAACTAATGAAAAACTGTTTTTT
15,NA,TRBJ1-2,TRBV6-5,NA,CASSPFQAPNYGYTF,TGTGCCAGCAGTCCTTTCCAGGCTCCTAACTATGGCTACACCTTC
12,NA,TRBJ1-1,TRBV30,NA,CAWRSGGTEAFF,TGTGCCTGGAGGTCCGGGGGGACTGAAGCTTTCTTT
15,NA,TRBJ1-4,TRBV9,NA,CASSVAVASDEKLFF,TGTGCCAGCAGCGTAGCTGTTGCGTCGGATGAAAAACTGTTTTTT
16,once,TRBJ2-4,TRBV28,TRBD2,CASSFTSGGRHNIQYF,TGTGCCAGCAGTTTTACTAGCGGGGGCCGCCACAACATTCAGTACTTC
15,NA,TRBJ1-5,TRBV6-2/TRBV6-3,NA,CASSLAAGVNQPQHF,TGTGCCAGCAGCCTTGCGGCAGGGGTTAATCAGCCCCAGCATTTT
17,NA,TRBJ2-1,TRBV5-1,NA,CASSLGGMTVIYNEQFF,TGCGCCAGCAGCTTGGGAGGTATGACAGTGATCTACAATGAGCAGTTCTTC
16,NA,TRBJ2-1,TRBV18,TRBD2,CASSPLGLAGNNEQFF,TGTGCCAGCTCACCCCTGGGACTAGCGGGAAACAATGAGCAGTTCTTC
15,NA,TRBJ2-7,TRBV5-4,TRBD2,CASSSTSGVAYEQYF,TGTGCCAGCAGCTCCACTAGCGGGGTCGCCTACGAGCAGTACTTC
14,once,TRBJ2-1,TRBV15,NA,CATSIGGSYNEQFF,TGTGCCACCAGCATAGGGGGCTCCTACAATGAGCAGTTCTTC
12,NA,TRBJ2-1,TRBV5-4,NA,CASSFPGNEQFF,TGTGCCAGCAGCTTTCCGGGCAATGAGCAGTTCTTC
14,NA,TRBJ2-7,TRBV6-6,NA,CASSTPGRTGEQYF,TGTGCCAGCAGCACCCCGGGTCGAACGGGGGAGCAGTACTTC
16,NA,TRBJ1-3,TRBV4-1,NA,CASSQDQGIGGNTIYF,TGCGCCAGCAGCCAAGATCAGGGAATAGGGGGAAACACCATATATTTT
16,NA,TRBJ1-6,TRBV6-6,TRBD1,CASSYPGTGFDSPLHF,TGTGCCAGCAGTTACCCCGGGACAGGGTTTGATTCACCCCTCCACTTT
13,once,TRBJ2-7,TRBV18,TRBD2,CASSSGGGYEQYF,TGTGCCAGCTCATCCGGGGGGGGTTACGAGCAGTACTTC
16,few,TRBJ1-2,TRBV5-1,TRBD1,CASSSNPGQGADGYTF,TGCGCCAGCAGCTCTAACCCGGGACAGGGAGCGGATGGCTACACCTTC
14,NA,TRBJ1-1,TRBV28,TRBD1,CASSGDRGVTEAFF,TGTGCCAGCAGTGGGGACAGGGGAGTCACTGAAGCTTTCTTT
11,NA,TRBJ2-5,TRBV27,NA,CASRTGSTQYF,TGTGCCAGCCGTACGGGGAGCACCCAGTACTTC
15,NA,TRBJ2-1,TRBV7-9,TRBD2,CASSFPSGTYNEQFF,TGTGCCAGCAGCTTCCCTAGCGGGACTTACAATGAGCAGTTCTTC